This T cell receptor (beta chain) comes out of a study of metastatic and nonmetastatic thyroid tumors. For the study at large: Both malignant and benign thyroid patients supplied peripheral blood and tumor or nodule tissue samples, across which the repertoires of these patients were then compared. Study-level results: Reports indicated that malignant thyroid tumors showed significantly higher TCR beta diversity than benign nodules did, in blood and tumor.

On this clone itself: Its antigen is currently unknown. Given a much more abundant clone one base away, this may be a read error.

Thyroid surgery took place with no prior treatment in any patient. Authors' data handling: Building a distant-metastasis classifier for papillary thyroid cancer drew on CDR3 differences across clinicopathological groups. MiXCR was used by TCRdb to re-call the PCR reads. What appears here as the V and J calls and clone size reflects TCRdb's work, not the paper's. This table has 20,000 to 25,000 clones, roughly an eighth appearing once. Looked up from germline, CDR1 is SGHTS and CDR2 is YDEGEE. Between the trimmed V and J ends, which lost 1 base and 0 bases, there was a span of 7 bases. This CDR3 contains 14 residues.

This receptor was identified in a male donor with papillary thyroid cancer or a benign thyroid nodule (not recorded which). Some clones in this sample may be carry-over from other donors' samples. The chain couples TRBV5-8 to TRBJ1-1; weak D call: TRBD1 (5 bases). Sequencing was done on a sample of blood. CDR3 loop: CASSLLGVNTEAFF. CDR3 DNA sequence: TGTGCCAGCAGCTTGTTAGGGGTGAACACTGAAGCTTTCTTT.